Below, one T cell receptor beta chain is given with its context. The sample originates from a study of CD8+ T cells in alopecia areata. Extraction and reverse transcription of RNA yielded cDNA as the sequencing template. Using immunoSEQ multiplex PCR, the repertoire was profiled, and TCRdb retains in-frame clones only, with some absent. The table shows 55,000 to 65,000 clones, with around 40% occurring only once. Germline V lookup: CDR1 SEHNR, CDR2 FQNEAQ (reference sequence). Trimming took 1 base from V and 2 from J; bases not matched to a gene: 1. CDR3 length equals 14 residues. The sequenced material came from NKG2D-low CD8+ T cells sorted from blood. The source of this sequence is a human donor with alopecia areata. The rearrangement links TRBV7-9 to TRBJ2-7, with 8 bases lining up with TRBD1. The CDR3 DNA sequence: TGTGCCAGCAGCTTAGAGGACAGGGCCTACGAGCAGTACTTC. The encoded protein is CASSLEDRAYEQYF.